Presented here are 5 T cell receptor beta chains from one specimen sequenced in a study of shared clonotypes between healthy human individuals. Cells designated naive CD8 were CD45RO-negative and were positively selected for CCR7, with terminally differentiated effector memory CD45RA+ cells excluded. Libraries were prepared by immunoSEQ multiplex PCR; TCRdb keeps only in-frame clonotypes and omits some of them. The data contain around 2.1 million clones, roughly 91% of them singletons. Sequencing used naive CD8+ T cells from PBMCs. The receptors come from a man between 18 and 35 years old in good health. Some clones in this sample may be carry-over from other donors' samples.

This clone appeared once. V and J are TRBV28 and TRBJ1-5, with no clear D. CDR3 length equals 15 residues. The V end lost 5 bases, the J end lost 2 bases, and 13 bases lay between the germline ends. Per the germline V gene, CDR1 is MDHEN and CDR2 is SYDVKM. The CDR3, as DNA: TGTGCCAGCAGTCAGAGCGGGAATGGCAATCAGCCCCAGCATTTT. It yields the protein CASSQSGNGNQPQHF.

The chain links TRBV4-1 to TRBJ1-1, with unresolved D. V lost 3 bases and J lost 1, with 15 bases in between. This CDR3 is 16 amino acids long. In germline, CDR1 is MGHRA, CDR2 YSYEKL. CDR3 amino acids: CASSHASTDRNTEAFF. The CDR3 DNA sequence: TGCGCCAGCAGCCACGCTTCGACGGATAGGAACACTGAAGCTTTCTTT.

The V gene is TRBV10-2, the J gene TRBJ1-2, with TRBD1 identical over 8 bases. The V segment lost 2 bases and the J segment 4 bases; nucleotides outside the gene matches: 9. Germline CDR1 WSHSY, CDR2 SAAADI. The CDR3 runs to 16 residues. The CDR3 protein is CASSEARTGQPYGYTF. The CDR3, as DNA: TGCGCCAGCAGTGAGGCCCGGACAGGGCAGCCCTATGGCTACACCTTC.

V gene TRBV5-4 combines with J gene TRBJ2-7; 7 nucleotides line up with TRBD2. CDR3 size: 15 residues. From germline, CDR1 is SGHNT and CDR2 YYREEE (reference sequence). Trimming took 0 bases from V and 0 from J; bases not matched to a gene: 3. CDR3 protein: CASSLELATSYEQYF. CDR3 nucleotides: TGTGCCAGCAGCTTGGAACTAGCGACCTCCTACGAGCAGTACTTC.

This clone appeared once. The J gene is TRBJ2-1, the V gene TRBV2; 9 bases line up with TRBD2. This CDR3 contains 20 residues. V shed 6 bases, J shed 0 bases, and the junction held 18 bases outside the gene matches. Germline V CDR1 and CDR2: SNHLY, FYNNEI. The CDR3 DNA reads as TGTGCCAGCAGGGGGGGTGGACTAGCGAGATCTTCCTACTCCTACAATGAGCAGTTCTTC. Protein: CASRGGGLARSSYSYNEQFF.